This T cell receptor beta chain was obtained from a study of blood T cell repertoires in COVID-19. The repertoire was sequenced with immunoSEQ multiplex PCR; TCRdb's copy has only in-frame clones and lacks some. The table shows more than 300,000 clones, with over 75% occurring only once. CDR3 length: 13 amino acids. After removal of 6 bases from V and 7 bases from J, the junction contained 9 bases not matched to a gene. Per the germline V gene, CDR1 is SQVTM and CDR2 is ANQGSEA. Recovery meant two consecutive negative NP/OP PCR tests, professional clearance, or resolved symptoms. The sequence was collected from a woman between 18 and 29 years old who had recovered from COVID-19. The sequencing sample was made of PBMCs or T cells enriched from blood (not recorded which). This sequence joins TRBV29-1 and TRBJ1-1; 9 nucleotides agree with TRBD1. CDR3 residues: CSVGTGSLYEAFF. The DNA of the CDR3 is TGCAGCGTCGGGACAGGGTCCCTCTATGAAGCTTTCTTT. Together with reference TRBV29-1 and TRBJ1-1, the CDR3 gives the full variable domain: SAVISQKPSRDICQRGTSLTIQCQVDSQVTMMFWYRQQPGQSLTLIATANQGSEATYESGFVIDKFPISRPNLTFSTLTVSNMSPEDSSIYLCSVGTGSLYEAFFGQGTRLTVV.